The TCR beta chain described here comes from a study of CD8 T cells in Susac syndrome. Per the germline V gene, CDR1 is SGHTA and CDR2 is FQGNSA. The ends lost 0 bases at V and 2 bases at J; junction bases unmatched: 9. The CDR3 has 17 amino acids. With random hexamers, reverse transcription was performed on roughly 0.5 to 1 ug of RNA. Each CDR3 protein gets one entry after TCRdb re-called the immunoSEQ multiplex PCR reads with MiXCR. The table lists around 71,000 distinct CDR3 sequences, approximately 93% of them singletons, with less than 0.19% in the top ten. V gene TRBV7-2 combines with J gene TRBJ2-7; TRBD2 matches 8 bases. The specimen sequenced was CD4+ T cells from PBMCs. This TCR derives from a human donor with Susac syndrome. The CDR3 bases are TGTGCCAGCAGCTTAGCGACGATAGCGGGGCCCCCCTACGAGCAGTACTTC. This translates into CASSLATIAGPPYEQYF.